The 25 T cell receptor beta chains given below trace back to one sample, sequenced in a study of siplizumab effects on memory and regulatory T cells. Clones were read by immunoSEQ multiplex PCR, and TCRdb kept only the in-frame ones, dropping some. The sample yields tens of thousands of clones, around 78% seen once. The source material was memory CD4+ T cells sorted from blood. Receptors originate from a human donor in good health.

This clone was counted between two and nine times. The chain uses TRBV7-9 and TRBJ1-2; tentatively, D is TRBD1 (6 bases). V was shortened by 2 bases and J by 0 bases, with 13 bases between the two germline ends. Germline V lookup: CDR1 SEHNR, CDR2 FQNEAQ (reference sequence). The CDR3 loop spans 16 amino acids. CDR3 region: CASSLNSRGANYGYTF. CDR3 nucleotides: TGTGCCAGCAGCTTAAATAGCAGGGGAGCTAACTATGGCTACACCTTC.

About this clone itself: Germline and junction disagree at one end, which may indicate a read error. This CDR3 is also generated by other DNA sequences in the sample. The rearrangement uses TRBV7-3 and TRBJ1-2; D might be TRBD1 (5 bases). This CDR3 has 16 amino acids. The germline V gene has CDR1 SGHTA and CDR2 FQGTGA. The CDR3 here is CASSLIPGPGNYGYTF. The CDR3 nucleotides read TGTGCCAGCAGCTTAATCCCAGGGCCTGGGAACTACGGCTACACCTTC.

In nucleotides, the CDR3 is TGCAGTGCTAGATCCGAGGGACTGTTTTTT. This encodes CSARSEGLFF. The chain links TRBV20-1 to TRBJ1-4; unclear D gene. Trimming pared 2 bases from V and 13 bases from J, leaving 8 bases between. Germline CDR1 DFQATT, CDR2 SNEGSKA (reference sequence). The CDR3 runs 10 residues.

The rearrangement links TRBV5-1 to TRBJ1-5; D gene uncertain. Looked up from germline, CDR1 is SGHRS and CDR2 is YFSETQ. V was clipped by 0 bases and J by 0 bases, with 7 bases between them. The length of the CDR3 is 15 residues. As DNA, the CDR3 is TGCGCCAGCAGCTTGGACGGGGATAGCAATCAGCCCCAGCATTTT. As protein: CASSLDGDSNQPQHF.

The CDR3 nucleotides read TGTGCCAGCAGTTACTCGCTACTAGCGGAGATCTACGAGCAGTACTTC. Translation: CASSYSLLAEIYEQYF. The chain is built from TRBV6-5 and TRBJ2-7; 8 bases agree with TRBD2. This CDR3 comprises 16 residues. With V trimmed by 0 bases and J by 3 bases, 7 bases remained unmatched. Germline CDR1 MNHEY, CDR2 SVGAGI.

The DNA of the CDR3 is TGTGCCAGCAGCTTGACAGGCACCTCTAGCACAGATACGCAGTATTTT. Translation: CASSLTGTSSTDTQYF. This chain uses TRBV5-6 with TRBJ2-3; possible D gene TRBD1, 5 bases. V was clipped by 1 base and J by 0 bases, with 12 bases between them. Germline CDR1 reads SGHDT; CDR2 reads YYEEEE. This CDR3 is 16 amino acids long.

The chain combines TRBV27 with TRBJ2-7; no reliable D call. The length of the CDR3 is 12 residues. Germline lookup yields CDR1 MNHEY and CDR2 SMNVEV (reference sequence). Trimming took 6 bases from V and 6 from J, leaving 12 bases between them. The DNA of the CDR3 is TGTGCCAGCAGGAAAGACATGGGCGAGCAGTACTTC. This sequence encodes CASRKDMGEQYF.

The V call is TRBV30, the J call TRBJ1-1; D uncertain. The V gene lost 8 bases and the J gene lost 4 bases, with 11 bases spanning the gap. CDR3 size: 11 residues. Germline V gene data show CDR1 as GTSNPN and CDR2 as SVGIG (reference sequence). CDR3 sequence (DNA): TGTGCCCGAGGGCTGGGCACTGAAGCTTTCTTT. Protein sequence: CARGLGTEAFF.

The rearrangement joins TRBV2 to TRBJ2-7; D remains ambiguous. This CDR3 region has 13 residues. V lost 8 bases, J lost 6 bases, and 17 bases lay in between. From germline, CDR1 is SNHLY and CDR2 FYNNEI. CDR3 loop: CASLGSSYSEQYF. CDR3 sequence (DNA): TGTGCCAGCTTGGGGTCATCATACTCCGAGCAGTACTTC. Combining the CDR3 with reference TRBV2 and TRBJ2-7 gives the whole variable domain EPEVTQTPSHQVTQMGQEVILRCVPISNHLYFYWYRQILGQKVEFLVSFYNNEISEKSEIFDDQFSVERPDGSNFTLKIRSTKLEDSAMYFCASLGSSYSEQYFGPGTRLTVT.

This rearrangement joins TRBV27 to TRBJ1-1; 8 bases map to TRBD1. V gave up 5 bases and J gave up 2 bases; unmatched junction bases: 4. This CDR3 contains 14 residues. Germline CDR1 and CDR2: MNHEY and SMNVEV (reference sequence). The CDR3 region is CASSMTGANTEAFF. The CDR3 bases are TGTGCCAGCAGTATGACAGGGGCCAACACTGAAGCTTTCTTT.

V gene TRBV7-2 combines with J gene TRBJ2-4; 8 bases align to TRBD1. The CDR3 spans 16 residues. Germline CDR1 reads SGHTA; CDR2 reads FQGNSA. Trimming took 5 bases from V and 5 from J; bases not matched to a gene: 11. DNA for the CDR3: TGTGCCAGCAGCCCCCAGACAGGGGTTCGCCAAAACATTCAGTACTTC. Amino acids: CASSPQTGVRQNIQYF.

This chain links TRBV14 with TRBJ1-1, with a tentative D call TRBD1 (6 bases). The CDR3 is 14 residues long. The germline V and J ends were trimmed by 1 base and 1 base, with 7 bases remaining between them. The germline V gene encodes CDR1 SGHDN and CDR2 FVKESK. DNA of the CDR3: TGTGCCAGCAGCCAAGGAGGGGGGAACACTGAAGCTTTCTTT. Translated: CASSQGGGNTEAFF.

The V and J genes are TRBV6-6 and TRBJ2-7; 7 bases are a match to TRBD2. CDR1 and CDR2 from the germline V gene are MNHNY and SVGAGI (reference sequence). The V gene end was trimmed by 2 bases and the J gene end by 2 bases; junction bases not matched to a gene: 0. The CDR3 runs 13 residues. In DNA form, the CDR3 reads TGTGCCAGCAGTTACGCGGGGGCCTACGAGCAGTACTTC. As protein: CASSYAGAYEQYF.

The genes are TRBV7-2 and TRBJ2-3, with D unresolved. Trimming removed 5 bases from V and 5 bases from J, with 8 bases in between. The CDR3 is 12 residues long. Germline CDR1 SGHTA, CDR2 FQGNSA. The DNA of the CDR3 is TGTGCCAGCAGCCCTCTCGGAGATACGCAGTATTTT. Encoded protein: CASSPLGDTQYF. Drawing the rest from reference TRBV7-2 and TRBJ2-3, the complete variable domain is GAGVSQSPSNKVTEKGKDVELRCDPISGHTALYWYRQSLGQGLEFLIYFQGNSAPDKSGLPSDRFSAERTGGSVSTLTIQRTQQEDSAVYLCASSPLGDTQYFGPGTRLTVL.

The gene calls are TRBV9 and TRBJ2-7; D is possibly TRBD1 or TRBD2 (5 bases each). Deletions cut 4 bases from V and 6 bases from J, with 8 bases between. Per germline, CDR1 SGDLS and CDR2 YYNGEE. This CDR3 comprises 11 residues. The CDR3: CASSRGVEQYF. The DNA of the CDR3 is TGTGCCAGCAGCCGAGGGGTCGAGCAGTACTTC.

This clone was seen a handful of times. One end of the junction does not line up with germline, which may come from a read error. The chain has TRBV6-1 and TRBJ1-1; D is ambiguous. Germline CDR1 reads MNHNS; CDR2 reads SASEGT. The CDR3 consists of 18 residues. The DNA for the CDR3 is TGTGCCAGCAGGGAAGGATCGGTCAGCCTAATAAAGAACACTGAAGCTTTCTTT. Translating it yields CASREGSVSLIKNTEAFF.

This rearrangement joins TRBV5-1 to TRBJ2-2, with a weak D call TRBD1 (5 bases). V was cut by 0 bases and J by 1 base, with 10 bases left in between. The CDR3 contains 16 residues. Per germline, CDR1 SGHRS and CDR2 YFSETQ. The CDR3 region is CASSLVARGNTGELFF. In DNA, the CDR3 is TGCGCCAGCAGCTTGGTCGCAAGGGGGAACACCGGGGAGCTGTTTTTT.

This clone occurred once. This chain joins TRBV14 and TRBJ1-2; TRBD1 matches 8 bases. Germline values: CDR1 SGHDN, CDR2 FVKESK. The ends lost 0 bases at V and 8 bases at J; junction bases unmatched: 8. The CDR3 spans 15 residues. The CDR3 spells CASSQDTRGRGGYTF. CDR3 DNA sequence: TGTGCCAGCAGCCAAGATACCAGGGGGCGGGGCGGCTACACCTTC.

The rearrangement links TRBV29-1 to TRBJ2-1; 7 bases match TRBD2. Germline CDR1 reads SQVTM; CDR2 reads ANQGSEA. V was clipped by 5 bases and J by 7 bases; unmatched bases: 5. The CDR3 is 12 amino acids. The CDR3 DNA is TGCAGCGTTTGGGGGGGTGGGAATGAGCAGTTCTTC. As protein: CSVWGGGNEQFF.

The V gene is TRBV7-3, the J gene TRBJ1-3; no reliable D call. This CDR3 region has 13 residues. Germline V lookup: CDR1 SGHTA, CDR2 FQGTGA. V was clipped by 1 base and J by 3 bases, with 4 bases between them. In DNA form, the CDR3 reads TGTGCCAGCAGCTTAAGATTTGGAAACACCATATATTTT. Translating gives CASSLRFGNTIYF. Full variable domain (rest looked up from reference TRBV7-3 and TRBJ1-3): GAGVSQTPSNKVTEKGKYVELRCDPISGHTALYWYRQSLGQGPEFLIYFQGTGAADDSGLPNDRFFAVRPEGSVSTLKIQRTERGDSAVYLCASSLRFGNTIYFGEGSWLTVV.

The V and J genes are TRBV4-1 and TRBJ2-7, with TRBD2 as a possible D gene (7 bases). The CDR3 loop spans 14 amino acids. The germline V gene has CDR1 MGHRA and CDR2 YSYEKL. V was cut by 3 bases and J by 2 bases, with 11 bases left in between. The DNA of the CDR3 is TGCGCCAGCAGCCAGGGGGAGGGGGCCTACGAGCAGTACTTC. Translating it yields CASSQGEGAYEQYF.

The V and J genes are TRBV5-6 and TRBJ2-5; D may match TRBD1 or TRBD2 (6 bases each). Trimming stripped 0 bases from V and 3 bases from J, with 15 bases between. The CDR3 totals 16 residues. The germline V gene encodes CDR1 SGHDT and CDR2 YYEEEE. The CDR3 nucleotides are TGTGCCAGCAGCTTGGTCGGGGGCGGGGTAAAAGAGACCCAGTACTTC. It encodes CASSLVGGGVKETQYF. The full variable domain, rest sourced from reference TRBV5-6 and TRBJ2-5, is DAGVTQSPTHLIKTRGQQVTLRCSPKSGHDTVSWYQQALGQGPQFIFQYYEEEERQRGNFPDRFSGHQFPNYSSELNVNALLLGDSALYLCASSLVGGGVKETQYFGPGTRLLVL.

V usage is TRBV2 and J usage is TRBJ1-3; TRBD1 agrees at 7 bases. This CDR3 spans 15 amino acids. Per the germline V gene, CDR1 is SNHLY and CDR2 is FYNNEI. The trim removed 2 bases at V and 10 bases at J, leaving 11 bases unmatched. In nucleotides, the CDR3 is TGTGCCAGCAGTGAATCGGCCAGGGGGTTTTTGACCATATATTTT. Translated: CASSESARGFLTIYF.

The chain carries TRBV5-1 and TRBJ2-5; D may be TRBD1 (5 bases). Germline CDR1 and CDR2: SGHRS and YFSETQ. The CDR3 has 14 residues. Trimming left V 6 bases short and J 1 base short, with 13 bases between. CDR3 sequence: CASNNRGAQETQYF. CDR3 nucleotide sequence: TGCGCCAGCAATAATCGTGGGGCCCAAGAGACCCAGTACTTC.

V usage is TRBV7-3 and J usage is TRBJ2-1; 8 positions agree with TRBD2. This CDR3 region has 16 residues. The V gene end was trimmed by 5 bases and the J gene end by 5 bases; junction bases not matched to a gene: 11. CDR1 is SGHTA and CDR2 is FQGTGA in the germline V gene. The CDR3 sequence: CASSPSGGRGDNEQFF. DNA of the CDR3: TGTGCCAGCAGCCCCAGCGGAGGGCGGGGGGACAATGAGCAGTTCTTC.